The TCR beta chain described here comes from a study of control samples from healthy donors and cancer patients. V gave up 8 bases and J gave up 0 bases; unmatched junction bases: 2. Germline V lookup: CDR1 KGHDR, CDR2 SFDVKD. CDR3 length: 13 residues. This clone has only one observation. Sequencing was performed with immunoSEQ multiplex PCR; in TCRdb, only in-frame clones are kept and a portion is missing. The profile shows 150,000 to 200,000 clones, around nine tenths of them singletons. The gene calls are TRBV24-1 and TRBJ1-1, with 7 bases aligning to TRBD1. The clonotype originates from a woman under 40 in good health. Source material: blood. The CDR3 sequence: CATTRGVNTEAFF. Written as DNA, the CDR3 is TGTGCCACCACCAGGGGGGTGAACACTGAAGCTTTCTTT.